This TCR beta chain was documented in a study of blood T cell repertoires in COVID-19. Study information: Sites across the United States, Italy and Spain contributed samples from acute and convalescent COVID-19. PBMCs, B-cell-depleted T cells, or T cells were the source of the cDNA or gDNA that made up the material.

Original processing notes: Reference gene primers were amplified, and this amplification served to estimate nucleated cell counts. Clones were read by immunoSEQ multiplex PCR, and TCRdb kept only the in-frame ones, dropping some. V and J calls plus clone size are reproduced from that table; the DNA served to infer D and trimming. In the table there are 55,000 to 80,000 clones, approximately 79% of which are singletons. The origin of this receptor is a woman of 80 years or more with active or convalescent COVID-19. The specimen sequenced was peripheral blood.

The DNA for the CDR3 is TGTGCCAGCAGCTCCATAACTAGCGGGGGGGCCAACTACAATGAGCAGTTCTTC. It encodes CASSSITSGGANYNEQFF. The V and J genes are TRBV7-3 and TRBJ2-1, with 13 positions matching TRBD2. V lost 4 bases to trimming and J lost 3 bases; unmatched junction nucleotides: 9. The CDR3 is made up of 18 amino acids. Germline loops: CDR1 SGHTA, CDR2 FQGTGA.